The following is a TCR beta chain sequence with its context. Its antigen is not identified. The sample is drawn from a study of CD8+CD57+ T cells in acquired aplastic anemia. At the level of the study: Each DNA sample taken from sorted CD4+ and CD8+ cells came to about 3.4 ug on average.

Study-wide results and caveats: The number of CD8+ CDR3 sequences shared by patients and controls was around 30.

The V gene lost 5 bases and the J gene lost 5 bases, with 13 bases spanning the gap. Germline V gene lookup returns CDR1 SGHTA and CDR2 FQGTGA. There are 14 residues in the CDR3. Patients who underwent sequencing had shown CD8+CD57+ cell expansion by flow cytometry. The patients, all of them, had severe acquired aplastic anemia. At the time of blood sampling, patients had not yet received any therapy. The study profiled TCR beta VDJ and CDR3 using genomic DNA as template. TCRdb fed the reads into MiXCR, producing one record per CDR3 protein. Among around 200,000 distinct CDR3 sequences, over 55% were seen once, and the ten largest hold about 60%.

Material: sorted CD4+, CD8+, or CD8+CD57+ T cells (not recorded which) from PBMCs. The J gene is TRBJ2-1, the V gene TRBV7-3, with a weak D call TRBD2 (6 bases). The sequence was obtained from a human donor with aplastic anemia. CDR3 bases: TGTGCCAGCAGCCCCGGCGGGGTGGACAATGAGCAGTTCTTC. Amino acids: CASSPGGVDNEQFF.